This T cell receptor (beta chain) was identified in a study of T cell changes during pregnancy in multiple sclerosis. CDR1 and CDR2 from the germline V gene are SGHRS and YFSETQ. The CDR3 length is 18 residues. The trim removed 0 bases at V and 3 bases at J, leaving 8 bases unmatched. Measured with immunoSEQ multiplex PCR; TCRdb has only the in-frame clones, and not every one. Here the sample spans around 72,000 clones, 90% to 95% being singletons. This clone was picked up one time. The clonotype originates from a female donor in good health, enrolled as a control in a pregnancy study. The sequencing used peripheral blood, collected in the third trimester of pregnancy. The rearrangement joins TRBV5-1 to TRBJ2-3, with TRBD2 matching over 12 bases. The CDR3 sequence: CASSLGSSGGATTDTQYF. In nucleotides, the CDR3 is TGCGCCAGCAGCTTGGGGTCTAGCGGGGGGGCAACGACAGATACGCAGTATTTT.